These 25 T cell receptor beta chains came from one sample sequenced in a study of PD-1 blockade in mismatch repair-deficient tumors. Libraries were prepared by immunoSEQ multiplex PCR; TCRdb keeps only in-frame clonotypes and omits some of them. The sample has 75,000 to 80,000 clones; 65% to 85% are singletons. The sample was peripheral blood, taken 44 weeks after starting pembrolizumab. These receptors all come from an adult with mismatch repair-deficient cancer.

This clone occurred a few times. The chain joins TRBV18 to TRBJ2-2, with D possibly TRBD2 on 6 matching bases. The CDR3 is 15 residues long. V was shortened by 0 bases and J by 8 bases, with 13 bases between the two germline ends. From germline, CDR1 is KGHSH and CDR2 LQKENI. The CDR3, as DNA: TGTGCCAGCTCACCACCGCAGTCCGGGAGAGGGGAGCTGTTTTTT. Translated, it gives CASSPPQSGRGELFF.

This sequence joins TRBV2 and TRBJ2-3; 7 bases are a match to TRBD1. Germline CDR1 reads SNHLY; CDR2 reads FYNNEI. CDR3 size: 16 residues. The trim removed 6 bases at V and 2 bases at J, leaving 11 bases unmatched. The CDR3 spells CASRQSTGTYTDTQYF. The CDR3 nucleotides are TGTGCCAGCAGACAATCGACAGGGACCTACACAGATACGCAGTATTTT. Using reference TRBV2 and TRBJ2-3 for the parts outside the CDR3, the full variable domain is EPEVTQTPSHQVTQMGQEVILRCVPISNHLYFYWYRQILGQKVEFLVSFYNNEISEKSEIFDDQFSVERPDGSNFTLKIRSTKLEDSAMYFCASRQSTGTYTDTQYFGPGTRLTVL.

This clone was observed once. The chain joins TRBV6-1 to TRBJ2-7; TRBD2 might be the D (5 bases). CDR1 MNHNS and CDR2 SASEGT come from the germline V gene. This CDR3 region has 13 residues. The V end was cut by 6 bases, the J end by 3 bases, with 12 bases between. The CDR3 here is CASRPPGLYEQYF. The CDR3 DNA reads as TGTGCCAGCAGACCCCCAGGACTCTACGAGCAGTACTTC.

A few counts support this clone. This chain uses TRBV4-2 with TRBJ1-2; the D gene is possibly TRBD1 (6 bases). CDR1 is LGHNA and CDR2 is YNFKEQ in the germline V gene. Trimming took off 6 bases at V and 3 bases at J, with 17 bases between the two ends. CDR3 length: 15 amino acids. The CDR3 nucleotides are TGTGCCAGCAGTTTCGGAGGGGGGAGCCACTATGGCTACACCTTC. It yields the protein CASSFGGGSHYGYTF.

By sample share, this clone is medium-sized. This chain joins TRBV28 and TRBJ1-2; D is possibly TRBD1 (6 bases). Germline V CDR1 and CDR2: MDHEN, SYDVKM. V gave up 7 bases and J gave up 10 bases, with 16 bases separating them. This CDR3 region has 12 residues. CDR3 sequence reads: CASTWQGQHYTF. The CDR3 DNA reads TGTGCCAGCACATGGCAAGGACAGCACTACACCTTC.

This sequence joins TRBV4-3 and TRBJ2-1; the D is unclear. Between the trimmed V and J ends, which lost 0 bases and 0 bases, there was a span of 12 bases. This CDR3 spans 17 amino acids. Germline V gene data show CDR1 as LGHNA and CDR2 as YSLEER. The CDR3 sequence is CASSQDLTSGSYNEQFF. The CDR3 DNA reads TGCGCCAGCAGCCAAGACCTTACCAGTGGCTCCTACAATGAGCAGTTCTTC.

The V call is TRBV28, the J call TRBJ1-2, with unresolved D. This CDR3 has 14 amino acids. Trimming left V 4 bases short and J 5 bases short, with 14 bases between. Germline-derived CDR1 and CDR2 are MDHEN and SYDVKM. CDR3 DNA sequence: TGTGCCAGCAGTTCCCCCGGACGGGGTTATGGCTACACCTTC. Translation: CASSSPGRGYGYTF.

This chain connects TRBV5-6 to TRBJ2-2; 8 bases are a match to TRBD2. V was pared by 2 bases and J by 7 bases, with 10 bases of the junction left unmatched. CDR1 and CDR2 from the germline V gene are SGHDT and YYEEEE. The CDR3 runs 16 residues. This CDR3 is CASSLPGLDLFGELFF. In nucleotides, the CDR3 is TGTGCCAGCAGCTTACCGGGACTAGATTTATTCGGGGAGCTGTTTTTT.

The chain recombines TRBV11-3 with TRBJ2-5; tentatively, D is TRBD2 (5 bases). CDR1 and CDR2 (germline): SGHNT, YENEEA. CDR3 length: 14 amino acids. The V end was cut by 5 bases, the J end by 1 base, with 11 bases between. The CDR3 coding sequence is TGTGCCAGCAGCGGAAGGACTGTCCAAGAGACCCAGTACTTC. Its translation: CASSGRTVQETQYF. The whole variable domain, filled in from reference TRBV11-3 and TRBJ2-5, reads EAGVVQSPRYKIIEKKQPVAFWCNPISGHNTLYWYLQNLGQGPELLIRYENEEAVDDSQLPKDRFSAERLKGVDSTLKIQPAELGDSAVYLCASSGRTVQETQYFGPGTRLLVL.

This chain connects TRBV5-6 to TRBJ2-5; tentative D call: TRBD2 (6 bases). Looked up from germline, CDR1 is SGHDT and CDR2 is YYEEEE. The CDR3 contains 15 residues. V lost 0 bases and J lost 4, with 13 bases in between. DNA of the CDR3: TGTGCCAGCAGCTTGGTGCGGGATACTATAGAGACCCAGTACTTC. It encodes CASSLVRDTIETQYF.

The table lists this clone with a count of one. The chain carries TRBV6-1 and TRBJ1-2; TRBD1 agrees at 7 bases. CDR1 is MNHNS and CDR2 is SASEGT in the germline V gene. The trim removed 6 bases at V and 8 bases at J, leaving 9 bases unmatched. The CDR3 extends over 13 amino acids. In nucleotides, the CDR3 is TGTGCCAGCAGCACAGACAGGGTTGGCGGCTACACCTTC. This gives the protein CASSTDRVGGYTF.

The V call is TRBV5-4, the J call TRBJ1-2; no reliable D call. V gave up 1 base and J gave up 14 bases, with 12 bases separating them. The V gene's germline CDR1 is SGHNT and CDR2 YYREEE (reference sequence). The CDR3 is 11 residues long. DNA for the CDR3: TGTGCCAGCAGCTTGATGTCAGCCGAGACCTTC. Translation: CASSLMSAETF. Filled out from reference TRBV5-4 and TRBJ1-2, the complete variable domain reads ETGVTQSPTHLIKTRGQQVTLRCSSQSGHNTVSWYQQALGQGPQFIFQYYREEENGRGNFPPRFSGLQFPNYSSELNVNALELDDSALYLCASSLMSAETFGSGTRLTVV.

The chain employs TRBV11-1 and TRBJ2-1, with TRBD2 matching 11 bases. Germline lookup yields CDR1 SGHAT and CDR2 FQDESV (reference sequence). CDR3 size: 15 residues. The J segment lost 4 bases and the V segment lost 5 bases, leaving 4 bases of the junction unmatched. CDR3 in DNA: TGTGCCAGCAGCCTCACTAGCGGGGGTTACAATGAGCAGTTCTTC. Translated: CASSLTSGGYNEQFF.

The chain combines TRBV14 with TRBJ2-2, with 11 positions matching TRBD2. V lost 5 bases and J lost 2; bases outside the gene matches: 4. Germline lookup yields CDR1 SGHDN and CDR2 FVKESK. The CDR3 runs to 16 residues. This chain's CDR3 is CASSRRLAGNTGELFF. In DNA form, the CDR3 reads TGTGCCAGCAGCAGAAGACTAGCGGGAAACACCGGGGAGCTGTTTTTT.

This chain joins TRBV30 and TRBJ1-1; possibly TRBD1 for D (5 bases). This CDR3 spans 13 amino acids. V was shortened by 1 base and J by 1 base, with 7 bases between the two germline ends. The germline CDR1 and CDR2 sequences are GTSNPN and SVGIG (reference sequence). CDR3 sequence: CAWSGGENTEAFF. The CDR3 nucleotides read TGTGCCTGGAGTGGAGGGGAGAACACTGAAGCTTTCTTT.

This clone came up once. The gene calls are TRBV5-1 and TRBJ1-4; D is possibly TRBD1 (5 bases). V dropped 6 bases and J dropped 7 bases, with 13 bases sitting between them. Germline lookup yields CDR1 SGHRS and CDR2 YFSETQ. This CDR3 spans 13 amino acids. The CDR3 bases are TGCGCCAGCACCCCCTCTGGGACTGAAAAACTGTTTTTT. Amino acids: CASTPSGTEKLFF.

This CDR3 reads CASSRRTSGRFGANVLTF. CDR3 nucleotides: TGTGCCAGCAGCCGACGGACTAGCGGGAGATTTGGGGCCAACGTCCTGACTTTC. The V gene is TRBV11-2, the J gene TRBJ2-6, with 13 bases matching TRBD2. Trimming cost V 5 bases and J 3 bases; bases outside gene matches: 7. Germline CDR1 and CDR2: SGHAT and FQNNGV. The CDR3 is made up of 18 amino acids.

DNA for the CDR3: TGTGCCAGTAGTTCCCCCGGGACAGGGAAAATCGAAGCTTTCTTT. Its translation is CASSSPGTGKIEAFF. The chain employs TRBV19 and TRBJ1-1; 9 bases are shared with TRBD1. The CDR3 length is 15 residues. The germline CDR1 and CDR2 sequences are LNHDA and SQIVND (reference sequence). The trim removed 5 bases at V and 8 bases at J, leaving 12 bases unmatched. The full variable domain, in which reference TRBV19 and TRBJ1-1 provide the parts outside the CDR3, is DGGITQSPKYLFRKEGQNVTLSCEQNLNHDAMYWYRQDPGQGLRLIYYSQIVNDFQKGDIAEGYSVSREKKESFPLTVTSAQKNPTAFYLCASSSPGTGKIEAFFGQGTRLTVV.

The rearrangement joins TRBV10-3 to TRBJ2-2, with TRBD2 matching 7 bases. V lost 7 bases and J lost 4; bases outside the gene matches: 3. Per germline, CDR1 ENHRY and CDR2 SYGVKD. CDR3 length equals 13 residues. The chain's CDR3 is CAITAGSTGELFF. The CDR3 region has the DNA TGTGCCATCACAGCGGGGAGCACCGGGGAGCTGTTTTTT.

The V gene is TRBV19, the J gene TRBJ2-7; the match to TRBD2 covers 11 bases. Germline V gene lookup returns CDR1 LNHDA and CDR2 SQIVND (reference sequence). With 4 bases clipped from V and 5 bases from J, the junction kept 10 bases outside the gene matches. The CDR3 is 16 amino acids. As DNA, the CDR3 is TGTGCCAGTAGTAAAATTAGCGGGAGGGCCCTCGACGAGCAGTACTTC. It is translated as CASSKISGRALDEQYF.

The chain links TRBV9 to TRBJ2-1; possibly TRBD1 or TRBD2 for D (5 bases each). Between the trimmed V and J ends, which lost 0 bases and 9 bases, there was a span of 16 bases. This CDR3 contains 15 residues. Germline lookup yields CDR1 SGDLS and CDR2 YYNGEE. In DNA, the CDR3 is TGTGCCAGCAGCGTAGCTGGGGCGACTGGAGGTGAGCAGTTCTTC. As protein: CASSVAGATGGEQFF. Combining the CDR3 with reference TRBV9 and TRBJ2-1 gives the whole variable domain DSGVTQTPKHLITATGQRVTLRCSPRSGDLSVYWYQQSLDQGLQFLIQYYNGEERAKGNILERFSAQQFPDLHSELNLSSLELGDSALYFCASSVAGATGGEQFFGPGTRLTVL.

The chain carries TRBV27 and TRBJ2-7; weak D call: TRBD2 (6 bases). Trimming removed 4 bases at V and 3 bases at J, with 13 bases between. Germline loops: CDR1 MNHEY, CDR2 SMNVEV (reference sequence). The CDR3 has 14 residues. DNA of the CDR3: TGTGCCAGCAGTTGGAGGGCCACCCTCTACGAGCAGTACTTC. Protein product: CASSWRATLYEQYF.

The V and J genes are TRBV4-3 and TRBJ2-5; 7 bases line up with TRBD1. With 1 base clipped from V and 4 bases from J, the junction kept 9 bases outside the gene matches. The CDR3 has 16 amino acids. The germline V gene encodes CDR1 LGHNA and CDR2 YSLEER. CDR3 nucleotides: TGCGCCAGCAGCCAAGGCCGCCTAGGGGGCGGAGAGACCCAGTACTTC. As protein: CASSQGRLGGGETQYF.

The CDR3 DNA reads TGTGCCAGCAGTTTGGCAGGGATAGTCACTGAAGCTTTCTTT. Translation gives CASSLAGIVTEAFF. The rearrangement joins TRBV27 to TRBJ1-1; tentatively, D is TRBD1 (5 bases). There are 14 residues in the CDR3. V was pared by 3 bases and J by 4 bases, with 12 bases between. The germline gives CDR1 MNHEY, CDR2 SMNVEV (reference sequence).

The chain uses TRBV9 and TRBJ2-1; TRBD2 agrees at 7 bases. CDR3 size: 15 residues. The germline V gene has CDR1 SGDLS and CDR2 YYNGEE. J was trimmed by 7 bases and V by 0 bases; bases with no gene match: 7. The CDR3 nucleotides are TGTGCCAGCAGCGTAGCCGGGGGGAAGGGGAATGAGCAGTTCTTC. Its translation is CASSVAGGKGNEQFF.